These T cell receptor beta chains were read from a single sample in a study of cytomegalovirus exposure and HLA in healthy donors. Only in-frame clones appear in the TCRdb table, and some are missing; sequencing was by immunoSEQ multiplex PCR. Seen here are fewer than 200,000 clones, less than 90% observed once, and the top ten hold 4.5%. Material: PBMCs. These receptor sequences come from a woman aged 45-65 years in good health and CMV-seropositive. Each CDR3 is given with its conserved first and last residue. A D gene is named only where the DNA matches it firmly. Clone size is given for some rows only: seen once, a few or many times, or a class if the clone is expanded.

>TRBJ1-1|NA|NA|TRBV30
TGTGCCTGGCGATGGGAGGGAAACACTGAAGCTTTCTTT
CAWRWEGNTEAFF
>TRBJ2-7|NA|NA|TRBV7-2
TGTGCCAGCAGCTTAGCTTTCTCTAGAGAGTTGTACGAGCAGTACTTC
CASSLAFSRELYEQYF
>TRBJ2-2|NA|NA|TRBV27
TGTGCCAGCAGTTTATGGTCAGGGAACACCGGGGAGCTGTTTTTT
CASSLWSGNTGELFF
>TRBJ2-6|few|TRBD1|TRBV28
TGTGCCAGCAGTTTATTCGCTGAGGGACAGCTTTATGGGGCCAACGTCCTGACTTTC
CASSLFAEGQLYGANVLTF
>TRBJ2-1|NA|TRBD2|TRBV6-5
TGTGCCGCCTACCCAGGACTAGCGGGGGGGCAGCAGTTCTTC
CAAYPGLAGGQQFF
>TRBJ2-3|NA|NA|TRBV18
TGTGCCAGCTCATACGGAGATACGCAGTATTTT
CASSYGDTQYF
>TRBJ2-7|few|NA|TRBV11-3
TGTGCCAGCAGCTTAGGGGCAGGGTACGAGCAGTACTTC
CASSLGAGYEQYF
>TRBJ1-1|NA|TRBD1|TRBV28
TGTGCCAGCAGTGCCCGGACAGGGTCGGTTGAAGCCTTCTTT
CASSARTGSVEAFF
>TRBJ1-6|few|TRBD1|TRBV6-1
TGTGCCAGTAGGGGGACAGAATATCTCCACTTT
CASRGTEYLHF
>TRBJ1-5|NA|NA|TRBV28
TGTGCCAGCAGTCTCATAGAAGGCAATCAGCCCCAGCATTTT
CASSLIEGNQPQHF
>TRBJ2-3|NA|NA|TRBV11-2
TGTGCCAGCAGCCCGTCCTTTGGCGGGACTGGCACAGATACGCAGTATTTT
CASSPSFGGTGTDTQYF
>TRBJ2-7|NA|TRBD2|TRBV6-1
TGTGCCAGCAGTGAAAGGGCGGGGGGCTCCTACGAGCAGTACTTC
CASSERAGGSYEQYF
>TRBJ2-7|once|TRBD2|TRBV7-2
TGTGCCAGCAGCTTACTAGTCGGGGGGGCCTACGAGCAGTACTTC
CASSLLVGGAYEQYF
>TRBJ2-3|NA|NA|TRBV7-9
TGTGCCAGCAGCTTAGGGGGAGGACCCTCTAGCACAGATACGCAGTATTTT
CASSLGGGPSSTDTQYF
>TRBJ1-2|NA|TRBD1|TRBV2
TGTGCCCTAACCGGGACAGGGGGTGATTATGGCTACACCTTC
CALTGTGGDYGYTF